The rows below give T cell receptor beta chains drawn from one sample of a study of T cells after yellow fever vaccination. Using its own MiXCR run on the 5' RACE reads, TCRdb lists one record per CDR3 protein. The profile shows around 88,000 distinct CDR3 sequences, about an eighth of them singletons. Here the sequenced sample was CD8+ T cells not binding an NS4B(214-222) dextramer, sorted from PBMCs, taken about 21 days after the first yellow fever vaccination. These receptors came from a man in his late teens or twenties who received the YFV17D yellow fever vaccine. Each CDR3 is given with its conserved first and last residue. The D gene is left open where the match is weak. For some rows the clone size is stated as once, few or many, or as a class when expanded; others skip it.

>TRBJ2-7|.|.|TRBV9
TGTGCCAGCAGCGTAGGGGGGGGCCAAAACGAGCAGTACTTC
CASSVGGGQNEQYF
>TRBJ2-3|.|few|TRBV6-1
TGTGCCAGCAGCCCCGGGACGGTTAGCACAGATACGCAGTATTTT
CASSPGTVSTDTQYF
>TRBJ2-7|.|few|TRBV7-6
TGTGCCAGCAGCCAAAACAGGCGACCCTACGAGCAGTACTTC
CASSQNRRPYEQYF
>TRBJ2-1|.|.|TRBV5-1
TGCGCCAGCAGCTTGATAGAGGGCATATACAATGAGCAGTTCTTC
CASSLIEGIYNEQFF
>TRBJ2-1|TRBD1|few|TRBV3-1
TGTGCCAGCAGCCCGGGACAGGGATTAGGCGAGCAGTTCTTC
CASSPGQGLGEQFF
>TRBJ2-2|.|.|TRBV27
TGTGCCAGCAGTTCCCGTCAGGGAGGTACCGGGGAGCTGTTTTTT
CASSSRQGGTGELFF
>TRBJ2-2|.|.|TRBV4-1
TGCGCCAGCAGCTGGGACACAATCACCGGGGAGCTGTTTTTT
CASSWDTITGELFF
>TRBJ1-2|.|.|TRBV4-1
TGCGCCAGCAGCCAAGAAGAGGGATGGCGCTACACCTTC
CASSQEEGWRYTF
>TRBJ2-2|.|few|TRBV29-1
TGCAGCGTTTATACTTACACCGGGGAGCTGTTTTTT
CSVYTYTGELFF
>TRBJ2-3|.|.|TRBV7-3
TGTGCCAGCAGCTTAATGGGGGGCGCCGCAGATACGCAGTATTTT
CASSLMGGAADTQYF
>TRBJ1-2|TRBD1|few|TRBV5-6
TGTGCCAGCAGCTTGGGGGACAGGCCCTATGGCTACACCTTC
CASSLGDRPYGYTF
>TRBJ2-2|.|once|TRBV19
TGTGCCAGTAAAGGACAGACGAACACCGGGGAGCTGTTTTTT
CASKGQTNTGELFF
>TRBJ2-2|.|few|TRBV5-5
TGTGCCAGCAGGGACGCTACGAACACCGGGGAGCTGTTTTTT
CASRDATNTGELFF
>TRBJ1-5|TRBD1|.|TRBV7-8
TGTGCCAGCAGCTTGACAGGGGAGCCAAATCAGCCCCAGCATTTT
CASSLTGEPNQPQHF
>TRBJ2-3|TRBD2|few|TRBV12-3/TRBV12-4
TGTGCCAGCAGTTTCGTCGGGGGGGGCACAGATACGCAGTATTTT
CASSFVGGGTDTQYF
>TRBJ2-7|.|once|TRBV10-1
TGCGCCAGCAGTGAACGGATTTCCTACGAGCAGTACTTC
CASSERISYEQYF
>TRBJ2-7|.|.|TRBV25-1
TGTGCCAGCAGTGTTCAGGGGTCCTACGAGCAGTACTTC
CASSVQGSYEQYF
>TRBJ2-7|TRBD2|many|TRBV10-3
TGTGCCACACATAGCGGGGGCGCCTACGAGCAGTACTTC
CATHSGGAYEQYF
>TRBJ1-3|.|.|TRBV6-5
TGTGCCAGCAGTTACGCCCGACAGGCCCTCGGGGGAAACACCATATATTTT
CASSYARQALGGNTIYF
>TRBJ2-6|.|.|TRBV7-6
TGTGCCAGCAGCGCATTTAGCTCTGGGGCCAACGTCCTGACTTTC
CASSAFSSGANVLTF
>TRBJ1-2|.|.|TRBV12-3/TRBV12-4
TGTGCCAGCAGCGATAGCACCGACTATGGCTACACCTTC
CASSDSTDYGYTF
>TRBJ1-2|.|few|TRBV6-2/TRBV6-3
TGTGCCAGCAGCGAAGGCTATGGCTACACCTTC
CASSEGYGYTF
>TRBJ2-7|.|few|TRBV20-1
TGCAGTGCTAGAAGGGCAGAGAACTACGAGCAGTACTTC
CSARRAENYEQYF
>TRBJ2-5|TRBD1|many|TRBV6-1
TGTGCCAGCAGACGGACAGGGGGCATGGAGACCCAGTACTTC
CASRRTGGMETQYF
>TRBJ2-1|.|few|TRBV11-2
TGTGCCAGCAGCTCTTGGGCTAGCTCCTACAATGAGCAGTTCTTC
CASSSWASSYNEQFF
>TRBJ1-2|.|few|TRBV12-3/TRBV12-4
TGTGCCAGCAACATAGGGTCGGATGGCTACACCTTC
CASNIGSDGYTF
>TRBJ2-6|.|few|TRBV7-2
TGTGCCAGCAGCCGATACTCCACAGGACCGGGGGCCAACGTCCTGACTTTC
CASSRYSTGPGANVLTF
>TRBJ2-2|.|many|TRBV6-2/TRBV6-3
TGTGCCAGCAGCCCGACTGACACCGGGGAGCTGTTTTTT
CASSPTDTGELFF